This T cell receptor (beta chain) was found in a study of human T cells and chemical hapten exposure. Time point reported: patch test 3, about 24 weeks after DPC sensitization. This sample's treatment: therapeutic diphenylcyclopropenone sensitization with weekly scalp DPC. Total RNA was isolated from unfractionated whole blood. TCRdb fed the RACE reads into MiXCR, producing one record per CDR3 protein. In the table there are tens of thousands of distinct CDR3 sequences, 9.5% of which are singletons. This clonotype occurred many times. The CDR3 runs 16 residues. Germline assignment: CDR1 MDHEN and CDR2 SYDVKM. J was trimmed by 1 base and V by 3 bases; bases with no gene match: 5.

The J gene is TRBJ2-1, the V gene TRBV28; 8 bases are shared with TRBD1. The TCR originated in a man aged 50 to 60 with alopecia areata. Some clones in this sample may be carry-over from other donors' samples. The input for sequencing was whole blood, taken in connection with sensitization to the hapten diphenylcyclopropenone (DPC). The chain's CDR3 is CASSLHWTGSYNEQFF. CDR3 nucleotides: TGTGCCAGCAGTTTGCATTGGACAGGGTCCTACAATGAGCAGTTCTTC.